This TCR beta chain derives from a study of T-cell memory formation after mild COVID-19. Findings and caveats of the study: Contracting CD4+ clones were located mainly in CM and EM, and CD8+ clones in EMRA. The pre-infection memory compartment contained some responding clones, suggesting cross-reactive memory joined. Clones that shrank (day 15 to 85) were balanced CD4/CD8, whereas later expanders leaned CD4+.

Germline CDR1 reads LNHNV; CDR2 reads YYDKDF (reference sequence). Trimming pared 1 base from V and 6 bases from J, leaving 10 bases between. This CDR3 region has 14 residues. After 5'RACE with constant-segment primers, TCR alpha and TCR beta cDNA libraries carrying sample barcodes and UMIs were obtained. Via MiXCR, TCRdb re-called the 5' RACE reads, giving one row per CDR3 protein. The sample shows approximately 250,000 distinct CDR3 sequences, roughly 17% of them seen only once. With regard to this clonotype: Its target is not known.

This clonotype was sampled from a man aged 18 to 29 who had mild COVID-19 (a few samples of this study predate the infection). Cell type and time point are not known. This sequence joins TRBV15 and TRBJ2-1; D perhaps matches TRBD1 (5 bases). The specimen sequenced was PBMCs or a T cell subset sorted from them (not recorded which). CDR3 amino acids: CATSRGVRGNEQFF. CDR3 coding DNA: TGTGCCACCAGCAGAGGGGTAAGGGGCAATGAGCAGTTCTTC. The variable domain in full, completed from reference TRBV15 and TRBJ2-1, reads DAMVIQNPRYQVTQFGKPVTLSCSQTLNHNVMYWYQQKSSQAPKLLFHYYDKDFNNEADTPDNFQSRRPNTSFCFLDIRSPGLGDTAMYLCATSRGVRGNEQFFGPGTRLTVL.